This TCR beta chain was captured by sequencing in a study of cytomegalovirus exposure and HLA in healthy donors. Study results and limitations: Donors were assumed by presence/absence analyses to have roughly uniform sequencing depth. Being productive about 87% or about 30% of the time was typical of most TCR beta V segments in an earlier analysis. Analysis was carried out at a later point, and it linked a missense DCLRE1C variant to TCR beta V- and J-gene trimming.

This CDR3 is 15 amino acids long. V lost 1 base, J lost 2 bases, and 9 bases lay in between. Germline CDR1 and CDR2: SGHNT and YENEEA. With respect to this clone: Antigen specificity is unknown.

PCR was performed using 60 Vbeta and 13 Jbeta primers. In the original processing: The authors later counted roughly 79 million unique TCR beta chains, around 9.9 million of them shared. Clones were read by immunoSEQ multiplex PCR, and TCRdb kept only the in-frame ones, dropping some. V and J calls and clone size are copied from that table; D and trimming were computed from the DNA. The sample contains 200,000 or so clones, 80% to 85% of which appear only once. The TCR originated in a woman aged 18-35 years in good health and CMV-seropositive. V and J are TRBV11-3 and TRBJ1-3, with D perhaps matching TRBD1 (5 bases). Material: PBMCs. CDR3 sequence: CASSLVRGTGNTIYF. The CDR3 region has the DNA TGTGCCAGCAGCTTAGTCCGGGGGACTGGAAACACCATATATTTT.